This TCR beta chain was sequenced during a study of technical replicates of blood from several donors. Data came from immunoSEQ multiplex PCR; TCRdb stores just in-frame clones and leaves some out. The sample records about 74,000 clones, under 97% being singletons. Germline V gives CDR1 SEHNR, CDR2 FQNEAQ (reference sequence). The CDR3 spans 16 residues. The V and J ends lost 4 bases and 6 bases respectively, with 21 bases between them. The chain employs TRBV7-9 and TRBJ1-2; D is possibly TRBD1 (6 bases). Sequencing was done on a sample of T cells isolated from PBMCs. The sequence was collected from a human donor in good health. CDR3 protein: CASSSSWGGAPDGYTF. The CDR3 bases are TGTGCCAGCAGCTCGTCCTGGGGGGGCGCTCCGGATGGCTACACCTTC.